This paragraph reports one TCR beta chain. Its antigen specificity is not known. No base-level quality is on record; no much larger clone is a single base apart. The record originates from a study of glioma-infiltrating T cells (dated by TCRdb to 2016 to 2018). The study in broad terms: The study sequenced TCR alpha- and beta-chain repertoires from glioma tissue, from non-neoplastic brain tissue and from matched peripheral blood mononuclear cells. Each tissue-infiltrating repertoire was compared with the same patient's peripheral blood repertoire to measure divergence between tissue and blood T-cell populations. Three low-grade glioma patients, fewer than 10 primary glioblastoma patients and three non-glioma patients contributing non-neoplastic brain tissue were included in the paired cohort. Findings and caveats that apply to the study as a whole: Group comparisons rested on small numbers: three non-neoplastic, three low-grade glioma and fewer than ten glioblastoma patients. VJ-independent divergence between tissue and blood was lower than expected in non-neoplastic patients but higher than expected in all gliomas, particularly low-grade gliomas. Very few CDR3 sequences were shared between tissue and blood, attributed to high CDR3 diversity and limited sampling.

TCR alpha and beta CDR3 regions were amplified with the iRepertoire nested amplicon-rescue multiplex PCR (arm-PCR) platform from RNA. One-step reverse transcription and amplification used roughly 90-400 ng of tissue mRNA or PBMC total RNA as input. Following bead purification, Illumina adapters were added by a secondary multiplex PCR, and the libraries were gel-purified between 200 and 400 bp. Internal 6-nucleotide barcodes were carried by the libraries and were used for demultiplexing. Sequencing of the libraries was done on an Illumina MiSeq using 2x220 or 2x250 nucleotide paired-end reads. The paper's data handling went like this. FLASH 1.2.11 was used to merge paired reads, and BWA-MEM then aligned the reads to the GRCh37 human genome before TRA and TRB reads were extracted. V and J assignment used an IMGT-derived reference of cassette sequences and CDR3 motifs that included pseudogenes. Three-frame translation of reads was performed, and productive CDR3s were defined as those with a C...FGXG motif and no stop codons. Unique combinations of V-J cassette pair and CDR3 amino acid sequence were defined as clonotypes. Filtering of reads was based on Hamming distance, with the threshold set by the sequence error rate of each sample in mapped regions. The public reads were quality trimmed at Q25 with fastp and then assembled into clones with MiXCR by TCRdb, keeping productive beta chains. Each entry merges the rows of one CDR3 protein and shows their most common DNA and genes. TCRdb's processing, not the authors', yielded these V and J calls. The sample yields approximately 100,000 distinct CDR3 sequences; under 30% were counted once. Clones ranked in the top ten supply around 40% of the sample.

For CDR1 and CDR2, the germline V gene (reference sequence) lists LGHDT and YNNKEL. From its cysteine to its phenylalanine, the CDR3 spans 14 amino acids. CDR3 DNA only is kept here, 42 bases in frame from base 1. V is pared back by 0 bases and J by 11 bases, with 16 bases lying between the germline termini. The sequence came from a human donor with low-grade glioma or glioblastoma, undergoing nonglioma brain surgery, or in good health (not recorded which). Material: glioma tissue, nonneoplastic brain tissue, or PBMCs (not recorded which). This chain is built from TRBV3-1 and TRBJ1-1; a tentative D call is TRBD1 (6 bases match). The nucleotide sequence reads as follows: TGTGCCAGCAGCCAAGATCTGGCGGGGGCGCGGGCTTTCTTT. Its protein is CASSQDLAGARAFF. Joined to the reference TRBV3-1 and TRBJ1-1 proteins, this CDR3 gives the full variable domain: DTAVSQTPKYLVTQMGNDKSIKCEQNLGHDTMYWYKQDSKKFLKIMFSYNNKELIINETVPNRFSPKSPDKAHLNLHINSLELGDSAVYFCASSQDLAGARAFFGQGTRLTVV.